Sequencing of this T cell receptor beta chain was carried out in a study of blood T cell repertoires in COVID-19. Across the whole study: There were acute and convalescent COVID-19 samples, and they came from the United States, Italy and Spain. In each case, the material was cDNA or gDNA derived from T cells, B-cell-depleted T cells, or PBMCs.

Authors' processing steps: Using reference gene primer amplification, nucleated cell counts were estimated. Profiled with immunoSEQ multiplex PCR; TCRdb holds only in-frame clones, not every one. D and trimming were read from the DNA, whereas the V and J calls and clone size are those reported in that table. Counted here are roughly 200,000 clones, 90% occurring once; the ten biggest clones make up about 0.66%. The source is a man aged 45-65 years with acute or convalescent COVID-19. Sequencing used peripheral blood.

CDR3 DNA: TGTGCCAGCAGTTCCTCGGGGGAGGAGAACACTGAAGCTTTCTTT. As protein: CASSSSGEENTEAFF. The rearrangement uses TRBV6-6 and TRBJ1-1; perhaps TRBD1 as D (5 bases). V lost 4 bases to trimming and J lost 1 base, with 13 bases between them. CDR3 length: 15 residues. The V gene's germline CDR1 is MNHNY and CDR2 SVGAGI (reference sequence).